The present entry profiles one T cell receptor (beta chain) with its context. Its antigen is not identified. This sample is drawn from a study of post-analysis software for immune sequencing data. Study information: Included among the disease courses, which were recorded for the cohort, were relapsing-remitting, secondary progressive and progressive-relapsing multiple sclerosis. Study-level findings and limits: There were four or five TRBV segments more frequent in patients than controls, and TRBV5-6, TRBV5-1 and TRBV20-1 were among them.

Unique molecular identifiers were built into the TCR beta cDNA libraries. From the PCR reads, TCRdb called clonotypes with MiXCR, one entry per CDR3 protein. The data contain about 820,000 distinct CDR3 sequences, roughly 58% of them singletons. With V trimmed by 0 bases and J by 3 bases, 11 bases remained unmatched. The CDR3 loop spans 18 amino acids. Germline V lookup: CDR1 SGHDN, CDR2 FVKESK. The chain combines TRBV14 with TRBJ2-1, with 7 bases lining up with TRBD2. This clonotype was sampled from a girl aged 10-17 years with multiple sclerosis. Sequencing was carried out using blood. In nucleotides, the CDR3 is TGTGCCAGCAGCCAAGAGCATAATGGACTAGATATCTACAATGAGCAGTTCTTC. As protein: CASSQEHNGLDIYNEQFF.